One and the same sample provided the 7 T cell receptor beta chains below, sequenced in a study of blood T cell repertoires in COVID-19. Generated by immunoSEQ multiplex PCR, the TCRdb table keeps only in-frame clones and is missing some. The sample has some 85,000 clones; about 83% are singletons. The specimen was peripheral blood. These receptors were taken from a man in his 70s with COVID-19, enrolled during active disease.

The J gene is TRBJ2-7, the V gene TRBV3-1 (or the pseudogene TRBV3-2); perhaps TRBD2 as D (6 bases). V was cut by 9 bases and J by 1 base, with 16 bases left in between. The CDR3 has 14 amino acids. CDR1 and CDR2 from the germline V gene are LGHDT and YNNKEL (reference sequence). Here the CDR3 DNA reads TGTGCCAGTTCTCCCCAAGGACTATCCTACGAGCAGTACTTC. Translation gives CASSPQGLSYEQYF.

The chain recombines TRBV2 with TRBJ1-2; D may be TRBD1 (6 bases). Germline V gene sequence: CDR1 SNHLY, CDR2 FYNNEI. The V end lost 7 bases, the J end lost 9 bases, and 24 bases lay between the germline ends. CDR3 size: 15 residues. The CDR3 nucleotides read TGTGCCAGCACCTTTGCAGGGGCGATTTCGGGCAGCTACACCTTC. Protein product: CASTFAGAISGSYTF. The entire variable domain, with the rest obtained from reference TRBV2 and TRBJ1-2, is as follows: EPEVTQTPSHQVTQMGQEVILRCVPISNHLYFYWYRQILGQKVEFLVSFYNNEISEKSEIFDDQFSVERPDGSNFTLKIRSTKLEDSAMYFCASTFAGAISGSYTFGSGTRLTVV.

This clone was picked up a small number of times. This chain links TRBV6-5 with TRBJ1-1; D not resolved. CDR3 length equals 15 residues. The V end lost 2 bases, the J end lost 1 base, and 11 bases lay between the germline ends. Looked up from germline, CDR1 is MNHEY and CDR2 is SVGAGI. In DNA, the CDR3 is TGTGCCAGCAGTTACGACGACGGAGCGAACACTGAAGCTTTCTTT. Translation gives CASSYDDGANTEAFF.

The gene calls are TRBV4-1 and TRBJ1-6; possibly TRBD1 for D (5 bases). This CDR3 is 16 amino acids long. Trimming pared 3 bases from V and 9 bases from J, leaving 18 bases between. The V gene's germline CDR1 is MGHRA and CDR2 YSYEKL. The CDR3 reads CASSQQGQGIGSPLHF. In DNA, the CDR3 is TGCGCCAGCAGCCAGCAAGGTCAGGGAATCGGTTCACCCCTCCACTTT.

V gene TRBV28 combines with J gene TRBJ2-7, with D possibly matching TRBD1 (6 bases). The CDR3 spans 13 residues. Trimming removed 10 bases from V and 2 bases from J, with 15 bases in between. Looked up from germline, CDR1 is MDHEN and CDR2 is SYDVKM. CDR3: CAITGSKPYEQYF. CDR3 coding DNA: TGTGCCATCACAGGGTCGAAGCCCTACGAGCAGTACTTC.

This clone was detected only a few times. The chain uses TRBV5-1 and TRBJ2-2; D unresolved. The CDR3 has 13 amino acids. The ends were cut back, 4 bases at V and 3 bases at J, with 7 bases in the middle. Germline V lookup: CDR1 SGHRS, CDR2 YFSETQ. DNA for the CDR3: TGCGCCAGCAGCCCGGGTGACACCGGGGAGCTGTTTTTT. Translation: CASSPGDTGELFF.

The genes are TRBV3-1 (or the pseudogene TRBV3-2) and TRBJ2-3, with TRBD2 as a possible D gene (6 bases). The germline gives CDR1 LGHDT, CDR2 YNNKEL (reference sequence). The CDR3 sequence is 14 residues long. V was clipped by 7 bases and J by 0 bases, with 11 bases between them. The CDR3 protein is CASTSEGSTDTQYF. The CDR3 DNA is TGTGCCAGCACCTCGGAGGGAAGCACAGATACGCAGTATTTT.